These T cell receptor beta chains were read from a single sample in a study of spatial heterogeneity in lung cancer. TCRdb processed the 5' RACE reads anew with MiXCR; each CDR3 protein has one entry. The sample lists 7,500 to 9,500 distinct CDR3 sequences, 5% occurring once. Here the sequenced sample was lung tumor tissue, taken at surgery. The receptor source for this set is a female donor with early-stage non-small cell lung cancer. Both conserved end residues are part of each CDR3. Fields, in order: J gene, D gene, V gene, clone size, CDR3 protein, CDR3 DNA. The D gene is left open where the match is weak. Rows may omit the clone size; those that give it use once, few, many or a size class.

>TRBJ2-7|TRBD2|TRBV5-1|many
CASSLDGTSVSYEQYF
TGCGCCAGCAGCTTGGATGGGACTAGCGTTTCCTACGAGCAGTACTTC
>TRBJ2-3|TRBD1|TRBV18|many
CASSSGTGADTQYF
TGTGCCAGCTCGTCAGGGACAGGGGCCGATACGCAGTATTTT
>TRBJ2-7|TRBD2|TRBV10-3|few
CAISDPSGSYEQYF
TGTGCCATCAGTGACCCTAGCGGATCCTACGAGCAGTACTTC
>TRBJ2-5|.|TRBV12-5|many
CASGLVQPGETQYF
TGTGCTAGTGGTTTGGTACAGCCCGGAGAGACCCAGTACTTC
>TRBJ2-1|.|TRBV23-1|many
CASSQAGTTYYNEQFF
TGCGCCAGCAGTCAGGCAGGGACAACGTACTACAATGAGCAGTTCTTC
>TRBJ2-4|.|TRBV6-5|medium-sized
CASSSSVQGPQYF
TGTGCCAGCAGTTCTTCTGTACAGGGACCACAGTACTTC
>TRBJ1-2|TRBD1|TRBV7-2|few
CASSLGEETGGSGYTF
TGTGCCAGCAGCTTAGGTGAGGAGACAGGGGGCTCTGGCTACACCTTC
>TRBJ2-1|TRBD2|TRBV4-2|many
CASSQSTSGTYNEQFF
TGTGCCAGCAGCCAGTCGACTAGCGGCACTTACAATGAGCAGTTCTTC
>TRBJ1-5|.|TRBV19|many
CASSMGPYYNQPQHF
TGTGCCAGTAGTATGGGTCCTTACTACAATCAGCCCCAGCATTTT
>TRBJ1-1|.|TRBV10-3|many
CAIRGDGSTSLNTEAFF
TGTGCCATCAGGGGGGACGGCTCGACATCCCTGAACACTGAAGCTTTCTTT
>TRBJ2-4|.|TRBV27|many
CASSLSPPRRQGGSIQYF
TGTGCCAGCAGTTTAAGCCCCCCCCGGCGGCAGGGTGGGAGCATTCAGTACTTC
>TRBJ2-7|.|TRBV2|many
CASGRDFSYEQYF
TGTGCCAGCGGCCGGGACTTCTCCTACGAGCAGTACTTC
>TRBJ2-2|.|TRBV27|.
CASSFLNTGELFF
TGTGCCAGCAGTTTCCTGAACACCGGGGAGCTGTTTTTT
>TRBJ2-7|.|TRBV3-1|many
CASSQEGRDRRYEQYF
TGTGCCAGCAGCCAAGAGGGGAGGGACAGAAGGTATGAGCAGTACTTC
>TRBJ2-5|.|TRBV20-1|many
CSAPREGWGLQETQYF
TGCAGTGCTCCCCGAGAGGGTTGGGGATTACAAGAGACCCAGTACTTC
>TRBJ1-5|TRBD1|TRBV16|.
CASSPQTGVGQPQHF
TGTGCCAGCAGCCCACAGACAGGGGTGGGACAGCCCCAGCATTTT
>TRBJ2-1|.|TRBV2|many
CASSDLVNEQFF
TGTGCCAGCAGCGATCTAGTAAATGAGCAGTTCTTC
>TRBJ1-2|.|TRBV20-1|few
CSASRGRYGYTF
TGCAGTGCTAGCAGGGGTAGATATGGCTACACCTTC
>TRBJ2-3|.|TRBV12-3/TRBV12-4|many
CASRGLSATGTDTQYF
TGTGCCAGCAGGGGTTTATCCGCGACCGGCACAGATACGCAGTATTTT
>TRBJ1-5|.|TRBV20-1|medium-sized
CSVGDSGIANQPQHF
TGCAGTGTAGGGGACTCAGGGATCGCCAATCAGCCCCAGCATTTT
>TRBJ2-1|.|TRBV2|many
CASSGSLSSYNEQFF
TGTGCCAGCAGTGGCAGCCTAAGCTCCTACAATGAGCAGTTCTTC
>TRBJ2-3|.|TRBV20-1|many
CSASGRADTQYF
TGCAGTGCTAGTGGTAGAGCAGATACGCAGTATTTT
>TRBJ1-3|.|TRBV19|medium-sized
CASSTLGNTIYF
TGTGCCAGTAGTACACTCGGAAACACCATATATTTT
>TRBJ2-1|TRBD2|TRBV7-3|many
CASSASREEHEQFF
TGTGCCAGCAGCGCGTCACGGGAGGAGCATGAGCAGTTCTTC
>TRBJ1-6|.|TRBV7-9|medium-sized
CASSLNNSPLHF
TGTGCCAGCAGCTTAAACAATTCACCCCTCCACTTT
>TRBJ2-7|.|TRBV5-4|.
CASSLDRGSYEQYF
TGTGCCAGCAGCTTGGACCGGGGTTCCTACGAGCAGTACTTC
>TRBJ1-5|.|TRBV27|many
CASSLLGQDNQPQHF
TGTGCCAGCAGTTTGCTCGGTCAGGATAATCAGCCCCAGCATTTT
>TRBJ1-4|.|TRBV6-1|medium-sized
CASSEGSGNNEKLFF
TGTGCCAGCAGTGAAGGGTCAGGCAATAATGAAAAACTGTTTTTT
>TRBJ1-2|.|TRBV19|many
CASSPPTGTYGYTF
TGTGCCAGTAGTCCACCGACAGGAACCTATGGCTACACCTTC
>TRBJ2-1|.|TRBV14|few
CASSQASTHQRALF
TGTGCCAGCAGCCAAGCGTCTACCCATCAACGAGCTCTCTTC
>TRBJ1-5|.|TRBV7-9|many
CASSFGVNQPQHF
TGTGCCAGCAGCTTCGGGGTAAATCAGCCCCAGCATTTT
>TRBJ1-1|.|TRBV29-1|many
CSALSAGNTEAFF
TGCAGCGCCCTTAGCGCAGGGAACACTGAAGCTTTCTTT
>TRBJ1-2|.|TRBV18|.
CASSPPRGSYTF
TGTGCCAGCTCACCACCGAGGGGTAGCTACACCTTC
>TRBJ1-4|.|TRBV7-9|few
CASSSERGGSIEKLFF
TGTGCCAGCAGCTCCGAACGCGGGGGGAGCATTGAAAAACTGTTTTTT
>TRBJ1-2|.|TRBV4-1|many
CASSQGIDYGYTF
TGCGCCAGCAGCCAAGGTATAGACTATGGCTACACCTTC
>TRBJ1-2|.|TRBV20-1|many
CSALGRESYGYTF
TGCAGTGCTCTAGGACGCGAGTCCTATGGCTACACCTTC
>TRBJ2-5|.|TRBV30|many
CAWSLDTGQETQYF
TGTGCCTGGAGTCTCGACACCGGCCAAGAGACCCAGTACTTC
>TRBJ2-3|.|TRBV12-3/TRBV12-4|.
CARSLTDTQYF
TGTGCCAGAAGTTTAACAGATACGCAGTATTTT
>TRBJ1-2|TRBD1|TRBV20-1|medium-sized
CSARDTTGGLAGYTF
TGCAGTGCTAGAGATACTACAGGGGGGCTGGCTGGCTACACCTTC
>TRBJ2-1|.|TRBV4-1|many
CASSQDPGTSYNEQFF
TGCGCCAGCAGCCAAGATCCCGGGACTTCCTACAATGAGCAGTTCTTC
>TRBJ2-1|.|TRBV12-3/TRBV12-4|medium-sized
CAIGTQGRREQFF
TGTGCCATAGGGACTCAGGGTCGCCGTGAGCAGTTCTTC
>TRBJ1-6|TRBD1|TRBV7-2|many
CASSLDRGPLSPLHF
TGTGCCAGCAGCTTAGACAGGGGCCCTCTTTCACCCCTCCACTTT
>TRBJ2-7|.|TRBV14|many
CASSLSRAGTGEQYF
TGTGCCAGCAGCCTTTCCAGGGCCGGGACGGGGGAGCAGTACTTC
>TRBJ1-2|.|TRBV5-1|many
CASSQGAGGGSGYTF
TGCGCCAGCTCTCAAGGTGCAGGAGGAGGGTCTGGCTACACCTTC
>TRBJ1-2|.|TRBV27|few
CAIWGPNYGYTF
TGTGCCATTTGGGGCCCGAACTATGGCTACACCTTC
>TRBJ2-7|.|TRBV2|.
CASSQGSHGEQYF
TGTGCCAGCAGTCAGGGTAGTCACGGCGAGCAGTACTTC
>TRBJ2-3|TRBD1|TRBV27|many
CASSLRQGWSTDTQYF
TGTGCCAGCAGTCTCCGACAGGGCTGGAGCACAGATACGCAGTATTTT
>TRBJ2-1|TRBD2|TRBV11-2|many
CASSLAVRGEQFF
TGTGCCAGCAGCCTAGCGGTCCGGGGTGAGCAGTTCTTC
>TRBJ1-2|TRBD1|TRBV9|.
CASSPRTGPYGYTF
TGTGCCAGCAGCCCCCGGACAGGCCCTTATGGCTACACCTTC
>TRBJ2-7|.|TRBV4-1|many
CASSQGLRSDEQYF
TGCGCCAGCAGCCAAGGTTTGCGGTCCGACGAGCAGTACTTC